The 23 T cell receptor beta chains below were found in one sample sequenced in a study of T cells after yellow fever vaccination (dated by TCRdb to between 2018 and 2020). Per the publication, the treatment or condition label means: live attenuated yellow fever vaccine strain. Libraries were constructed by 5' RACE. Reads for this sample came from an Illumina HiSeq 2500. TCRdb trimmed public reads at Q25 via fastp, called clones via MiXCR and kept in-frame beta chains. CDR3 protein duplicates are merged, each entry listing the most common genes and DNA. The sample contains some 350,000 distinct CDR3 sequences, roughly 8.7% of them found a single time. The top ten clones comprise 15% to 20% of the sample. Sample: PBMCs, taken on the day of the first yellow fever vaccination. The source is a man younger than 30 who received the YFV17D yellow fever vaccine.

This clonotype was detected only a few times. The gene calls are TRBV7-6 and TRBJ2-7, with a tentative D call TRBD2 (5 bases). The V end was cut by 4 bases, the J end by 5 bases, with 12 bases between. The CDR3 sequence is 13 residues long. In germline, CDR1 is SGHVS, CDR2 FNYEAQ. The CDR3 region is CASSWGVKDEQYF. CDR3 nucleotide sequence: TGTGCCAGCAGCTGGGGAGTGAAGGACGAGCAGTACTTC.

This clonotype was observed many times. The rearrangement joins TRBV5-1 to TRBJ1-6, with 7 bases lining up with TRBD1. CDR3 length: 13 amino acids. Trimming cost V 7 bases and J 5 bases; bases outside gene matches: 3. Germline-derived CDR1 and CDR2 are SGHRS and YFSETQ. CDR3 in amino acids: CASCDRDNSPLHF. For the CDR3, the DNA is TGCGCCAGCTGTGACAGGGATAATTCACCCCTCCACTTT. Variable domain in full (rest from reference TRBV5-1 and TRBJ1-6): KAGVTQTPRYLIKTRGQQVTLSCSPISGHRSVSWYQQTPGQGLQFLFEYFSETQRNKGNFPGRFSGRQFSNSRSEMNVSTLELGDSALYLCASCDRDNSPLHFGNGTRLTVT.

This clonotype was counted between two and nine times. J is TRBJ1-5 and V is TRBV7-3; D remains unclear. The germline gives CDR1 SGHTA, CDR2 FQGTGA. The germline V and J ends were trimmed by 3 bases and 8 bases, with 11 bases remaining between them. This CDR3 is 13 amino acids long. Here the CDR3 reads CASSLSRWEPQHF. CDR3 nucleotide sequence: TGTGCCAGCAGCTTGTCACGGTGGGAGCCCCAGCATTTT.

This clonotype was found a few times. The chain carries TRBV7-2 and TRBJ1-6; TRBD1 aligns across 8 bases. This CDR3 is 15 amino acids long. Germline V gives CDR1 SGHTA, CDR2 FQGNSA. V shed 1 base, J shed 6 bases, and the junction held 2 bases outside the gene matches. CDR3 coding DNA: TGTGCCAGCAGCTTAGTTACAGGGGGTAATTCACCCCTCCACTTT. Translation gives CASSLVTGGNSPLHF.

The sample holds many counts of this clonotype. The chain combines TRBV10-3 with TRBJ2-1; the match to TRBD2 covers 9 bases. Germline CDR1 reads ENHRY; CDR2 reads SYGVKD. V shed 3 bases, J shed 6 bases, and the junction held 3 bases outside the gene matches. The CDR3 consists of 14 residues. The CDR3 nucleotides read TGTGCCATCAGTGATGGCGGGGGGGGCAATGAGCAGTTCTTC. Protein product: CAISDGGGGNEQFF.

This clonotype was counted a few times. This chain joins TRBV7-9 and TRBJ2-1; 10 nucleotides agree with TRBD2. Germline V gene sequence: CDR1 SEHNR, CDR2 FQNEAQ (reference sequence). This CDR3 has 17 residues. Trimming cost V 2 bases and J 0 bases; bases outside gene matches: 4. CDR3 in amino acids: CASSLYSGGYSYNEQFF. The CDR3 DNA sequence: TGTGCCAGCAGCTTATATAGCGGGGGGTACTCCTACAATGAGCAGTTCTTC.

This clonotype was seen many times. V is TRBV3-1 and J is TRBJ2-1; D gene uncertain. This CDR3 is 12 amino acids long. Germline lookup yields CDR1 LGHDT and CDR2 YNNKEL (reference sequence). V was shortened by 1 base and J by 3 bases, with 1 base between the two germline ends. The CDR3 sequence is CASSQGYNEQFF. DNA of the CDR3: TGTGCCAGCAGCCAAGGCTACAATGAGCAGTTCTTC.

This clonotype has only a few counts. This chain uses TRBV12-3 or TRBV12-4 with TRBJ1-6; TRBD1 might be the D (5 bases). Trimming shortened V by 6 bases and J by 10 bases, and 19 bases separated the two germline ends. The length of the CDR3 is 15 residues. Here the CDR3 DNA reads TGTGCCAGCAGCCGCGCCGGGACGAGAACCTCACCCCTCCACTTT. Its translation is CASSRAGTRTSPLHF.

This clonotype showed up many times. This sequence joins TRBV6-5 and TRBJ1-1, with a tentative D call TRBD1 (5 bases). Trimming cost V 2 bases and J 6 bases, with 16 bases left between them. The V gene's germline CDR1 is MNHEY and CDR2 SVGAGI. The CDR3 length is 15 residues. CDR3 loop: CASSYTRRGTAEAFF. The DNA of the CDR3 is TGTGCCAGCAGTTACACACGTAGGGGCACCGCTGAAGCTTTCTTT.

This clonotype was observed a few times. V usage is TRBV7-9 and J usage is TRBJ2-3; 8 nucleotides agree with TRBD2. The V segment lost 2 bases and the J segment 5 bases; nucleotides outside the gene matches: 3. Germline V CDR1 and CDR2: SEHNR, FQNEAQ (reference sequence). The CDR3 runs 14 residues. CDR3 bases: TGTGCCAGCAGCTTATATAGCGGGGAAGATACGCAGTATTTT. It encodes CASSLYSGEDTQYF.

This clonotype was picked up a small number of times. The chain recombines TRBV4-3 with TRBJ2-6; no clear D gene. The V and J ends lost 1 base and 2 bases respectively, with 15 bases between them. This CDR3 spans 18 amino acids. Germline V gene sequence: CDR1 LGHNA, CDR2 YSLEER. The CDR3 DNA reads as TGCGCCAGCAGCCAAGTCCAGGTTGGCCTCCCTGGGGCCAACGTCCTGACTTTC. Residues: CASSQVQVGLPGANVLTF.

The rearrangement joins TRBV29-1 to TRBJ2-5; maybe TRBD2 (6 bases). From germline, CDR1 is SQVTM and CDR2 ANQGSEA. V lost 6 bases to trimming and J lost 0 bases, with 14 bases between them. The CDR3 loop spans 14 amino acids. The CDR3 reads CSVRGRQNQETQYF. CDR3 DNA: TGCAGCGTGCGGGGCAGGCAGAACCAAGAGACCCAGTACTTC.

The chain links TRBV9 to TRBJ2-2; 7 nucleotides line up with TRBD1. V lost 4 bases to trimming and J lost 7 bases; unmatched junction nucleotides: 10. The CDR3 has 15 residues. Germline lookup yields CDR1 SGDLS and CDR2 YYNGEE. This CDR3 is CASSQTTTGDGELFF. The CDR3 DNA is TGTGCCAGCAGCCAAACAACAACAGGGGACGGGGAGCTGTTTTTT.

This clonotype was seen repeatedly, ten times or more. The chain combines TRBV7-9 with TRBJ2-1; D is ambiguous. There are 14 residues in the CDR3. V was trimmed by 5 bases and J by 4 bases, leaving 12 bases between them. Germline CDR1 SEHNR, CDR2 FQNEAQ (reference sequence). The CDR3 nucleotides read TGTGCCAGCAGCCTAGGTATCCGATACAATGAGCAGTTCTTC. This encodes CASSLGIRYNEQFF.

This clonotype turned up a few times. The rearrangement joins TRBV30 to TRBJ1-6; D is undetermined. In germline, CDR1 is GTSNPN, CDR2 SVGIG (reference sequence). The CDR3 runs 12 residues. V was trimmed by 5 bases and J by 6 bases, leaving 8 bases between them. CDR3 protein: CAWDKGNSPLHF. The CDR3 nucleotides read TGTGCCTGGGACAAGGGTAATTCACCCCTCCACTTT. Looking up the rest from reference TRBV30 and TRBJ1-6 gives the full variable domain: SQTIHQWPATLVQPVGSPLSLECTVEGTSNPNLYWYRQAAGRGLQLLFYSVGIGQISSEVPQNLSASRPQDRQFILSSKKLLLSDSGFYLCAWDKGNSPLHFGNGTRLTVT.

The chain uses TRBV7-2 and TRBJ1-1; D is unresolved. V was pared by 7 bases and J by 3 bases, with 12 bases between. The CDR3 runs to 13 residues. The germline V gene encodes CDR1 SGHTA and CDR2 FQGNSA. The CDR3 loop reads CASTPYIDTEAFF. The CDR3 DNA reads TGTGCCAGCACCCCTTACATTGACACTGAAGCTTTCTTT.

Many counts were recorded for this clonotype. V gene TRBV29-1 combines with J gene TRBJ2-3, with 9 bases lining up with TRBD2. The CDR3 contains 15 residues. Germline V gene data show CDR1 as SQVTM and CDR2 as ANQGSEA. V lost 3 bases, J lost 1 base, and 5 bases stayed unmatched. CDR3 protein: CSVDKRGAGTDTQYF. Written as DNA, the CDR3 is TGCAGCGTTGATAAGCGGGGGGCCGGCACAGATACGCAGTATTTT.

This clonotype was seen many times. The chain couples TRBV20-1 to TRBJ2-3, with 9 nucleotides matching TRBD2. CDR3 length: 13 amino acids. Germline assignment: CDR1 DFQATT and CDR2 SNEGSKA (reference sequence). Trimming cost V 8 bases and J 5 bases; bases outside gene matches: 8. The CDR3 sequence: CSLAGLALDTQYF. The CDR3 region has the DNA TGCAGTCTAGCGGGACTCGCGTTAGATACGCAGTATTTT.

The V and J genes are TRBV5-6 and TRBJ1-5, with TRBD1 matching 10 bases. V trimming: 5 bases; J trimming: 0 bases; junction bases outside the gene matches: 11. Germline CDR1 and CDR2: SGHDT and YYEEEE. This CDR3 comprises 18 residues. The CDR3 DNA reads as TGTGCCAGCAGTTTGACAGGGGGCGTCGGTTATAGCAATCAGCCCCAGCATTTT. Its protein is CASSLTGGVGYSNQPQHF.

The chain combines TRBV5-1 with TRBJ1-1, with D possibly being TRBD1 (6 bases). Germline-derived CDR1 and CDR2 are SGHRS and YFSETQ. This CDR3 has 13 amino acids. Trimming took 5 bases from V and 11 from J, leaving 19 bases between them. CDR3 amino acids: CASSQGSLGRAFF. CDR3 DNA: TGCGCCAGCAGTCAGGGGTCCCTGGGTCGGGCTTTCTTT.

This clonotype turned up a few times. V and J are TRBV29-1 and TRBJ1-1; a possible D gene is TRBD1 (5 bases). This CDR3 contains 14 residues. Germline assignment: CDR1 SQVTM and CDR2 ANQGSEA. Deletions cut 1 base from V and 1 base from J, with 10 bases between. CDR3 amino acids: CSVEGMTANTEAFF. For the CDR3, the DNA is TGCAGCGTTGAAGGCATGACAGCGAACACTGAAGCTTTCTTT.

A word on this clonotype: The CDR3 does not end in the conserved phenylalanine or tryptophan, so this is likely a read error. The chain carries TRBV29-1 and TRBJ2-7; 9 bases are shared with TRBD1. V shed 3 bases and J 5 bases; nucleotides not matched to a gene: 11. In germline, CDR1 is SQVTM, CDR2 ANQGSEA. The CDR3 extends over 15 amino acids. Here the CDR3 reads CSVDGSGQGLDEQYL. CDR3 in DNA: TGCAGCGTTGATGGATCGGGACAGGGTTTGGACGAGCAGTACCTC.

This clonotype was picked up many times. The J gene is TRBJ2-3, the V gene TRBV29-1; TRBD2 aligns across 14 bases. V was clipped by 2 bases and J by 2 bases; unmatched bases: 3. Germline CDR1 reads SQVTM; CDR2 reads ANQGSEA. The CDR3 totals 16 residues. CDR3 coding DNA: TGCAGCGTTGAAATGGGACTAGCGGGGGACACAGATACGCAGTATTTT. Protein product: CSVEMGLAGDTDTQYF.